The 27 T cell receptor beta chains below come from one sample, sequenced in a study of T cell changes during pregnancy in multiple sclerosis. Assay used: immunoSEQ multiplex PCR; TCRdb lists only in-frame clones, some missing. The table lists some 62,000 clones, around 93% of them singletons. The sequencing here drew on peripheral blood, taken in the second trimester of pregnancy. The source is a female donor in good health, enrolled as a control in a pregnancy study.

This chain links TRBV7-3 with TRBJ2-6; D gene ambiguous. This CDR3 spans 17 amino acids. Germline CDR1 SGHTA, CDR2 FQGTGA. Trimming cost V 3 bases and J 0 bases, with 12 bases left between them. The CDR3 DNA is TGTGCCAGCAGCTTCGCGAGCGAAGTCTCTGGGGCCAACGTCCTGACTTTC. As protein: CASSFASEVSGANVLTF.

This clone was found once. CDR3 nucleotides: TGTGCCAGCAAAGGACAGGGTGATGGCTACACCTTC. Its protein product is CASKGQGDGYTF. V usage is TRBV6-1 and J usage is TRBJ1-2; 8 nucleotides align to TRBD1. CDR1 and CDR2 (germline): MNHNS, SASEGT. The CDR3 covers 12 residues. J was trimmed by 6 bases and V by 7 bases; bases with no gene match: 4.

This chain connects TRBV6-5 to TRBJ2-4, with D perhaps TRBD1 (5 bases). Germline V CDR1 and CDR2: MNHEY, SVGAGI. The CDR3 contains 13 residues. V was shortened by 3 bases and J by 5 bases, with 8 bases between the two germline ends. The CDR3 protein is CASSYGHQNIQYF. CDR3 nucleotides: TGTGCCAGCAGTTATGGACATCAAAACATTCAGTACTTC.

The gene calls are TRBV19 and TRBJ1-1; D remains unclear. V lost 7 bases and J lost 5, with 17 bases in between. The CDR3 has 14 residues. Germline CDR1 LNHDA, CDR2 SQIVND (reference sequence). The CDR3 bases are TGTGCCAGTATCGAGGGAGCCGGGCGTACTGAAGCTTTCTTT. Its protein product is CASIEGAGRTEAFF.

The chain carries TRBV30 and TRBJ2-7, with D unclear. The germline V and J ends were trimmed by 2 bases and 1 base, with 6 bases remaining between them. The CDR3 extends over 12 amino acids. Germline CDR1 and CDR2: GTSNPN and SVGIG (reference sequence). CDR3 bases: TGTGCCTGGAGTCAGGTTTCCTACGAGCAGTACTTC. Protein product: CAWSQVSYEQYF.

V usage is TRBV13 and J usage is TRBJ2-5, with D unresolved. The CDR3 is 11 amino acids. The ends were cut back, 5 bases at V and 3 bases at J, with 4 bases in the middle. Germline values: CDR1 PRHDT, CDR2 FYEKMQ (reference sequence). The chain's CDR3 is CASSVKETQYF. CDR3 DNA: TGTGCCAGCAGCGTTAAAGAGACCCAGTACTTC.

The chain's CDR3 is CASSETGYTQYF. Here the CDR3 DNA reads TGTGCCAGCAGCGAGACAGGGTATACGCAGTATTTT. The rearrangement joins TRBV9 to TRBJ2-3, with TRBD1 matching 7 bases. The V gene end was trimmed by 3 bases and the J gene end by 7 bases; junction bases not matched to a gene: 2. The CDR3 is 12 residues long. Germline V CDR1 and CDR2: SGDLS, YYNGEE. The whole variable domain, filled in from reference TRBV9 and TRBJ2-3, reads DSGVTQTPKHLITATGQRVTLRCSPRSGDLSVYWYQQSLDQGLQFLIQYYNGEERAKGNILERFSAQQFPDLHSELNLSSLELGDSALYFCASSETGYTQYFGPGTRLTVL.

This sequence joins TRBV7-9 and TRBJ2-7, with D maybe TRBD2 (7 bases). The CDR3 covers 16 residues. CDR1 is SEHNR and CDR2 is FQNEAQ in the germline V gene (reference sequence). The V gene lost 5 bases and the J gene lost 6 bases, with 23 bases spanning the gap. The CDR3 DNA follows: TGTGCCAGCAGCCCCCCGACTGGCCCTAGGGGGGGCGAGCAGTACTTC. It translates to CASSPPTGPRGGEQYF.

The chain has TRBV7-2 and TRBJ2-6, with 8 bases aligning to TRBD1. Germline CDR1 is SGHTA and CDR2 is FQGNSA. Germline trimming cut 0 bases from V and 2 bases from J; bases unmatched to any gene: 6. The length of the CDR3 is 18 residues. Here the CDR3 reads CASSLALQGAAGANVLTF. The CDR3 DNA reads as TGTGCCAGCAGCTTAGCGCTCCAGGGGGCGGCTGGGGCCAACGTCCTGACTTTC.

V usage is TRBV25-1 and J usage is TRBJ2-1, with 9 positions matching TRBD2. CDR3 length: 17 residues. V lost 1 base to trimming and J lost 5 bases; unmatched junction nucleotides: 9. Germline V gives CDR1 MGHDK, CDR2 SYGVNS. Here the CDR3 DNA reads TGTGCCAGCAGTGAATCTCCTTCTAGCGGGATCCACAATGAGCAGTTCTTC. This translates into CASSESPSSGIHNEQFF.

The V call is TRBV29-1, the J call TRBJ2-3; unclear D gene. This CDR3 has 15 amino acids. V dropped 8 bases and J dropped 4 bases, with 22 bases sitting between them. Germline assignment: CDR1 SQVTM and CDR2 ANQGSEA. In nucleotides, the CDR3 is TGCAGCTCGGCCCTATACGGGTTACCGGCAGATACGCAGTATTTT. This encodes CSSALYGLPADTQYF.

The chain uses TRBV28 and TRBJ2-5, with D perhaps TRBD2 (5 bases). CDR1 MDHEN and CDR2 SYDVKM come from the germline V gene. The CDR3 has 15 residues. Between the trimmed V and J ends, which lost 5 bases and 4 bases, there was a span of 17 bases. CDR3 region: CASSPGASYAETQYF. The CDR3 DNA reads TGTGCCAGCAGTCCCGGTGCTAGCTACGCAGAGACCCAGTACTTC.

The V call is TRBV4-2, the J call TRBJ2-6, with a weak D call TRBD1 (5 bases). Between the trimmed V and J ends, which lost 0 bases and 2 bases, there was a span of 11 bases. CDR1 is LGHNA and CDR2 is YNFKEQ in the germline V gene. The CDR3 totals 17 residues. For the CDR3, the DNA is TGTGCCAGCAGCCAAGAATTCGAAGGGGCTGGGGCCAACGTCCTGACTTTC. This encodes CASSQEFEGAGANVLTF.

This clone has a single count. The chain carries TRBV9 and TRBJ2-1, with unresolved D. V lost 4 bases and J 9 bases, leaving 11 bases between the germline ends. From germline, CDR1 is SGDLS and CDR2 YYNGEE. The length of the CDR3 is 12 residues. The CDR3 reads CASSRHLPEQFF. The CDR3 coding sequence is TGTGCCAGCAGCCGCCATCTACCTGAGCAGTTCTTC.

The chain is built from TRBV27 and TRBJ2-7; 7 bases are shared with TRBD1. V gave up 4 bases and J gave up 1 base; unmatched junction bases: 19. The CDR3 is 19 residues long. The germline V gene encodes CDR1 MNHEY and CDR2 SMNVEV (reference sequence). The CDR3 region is CASSSTGYPTPRYSYEQYF. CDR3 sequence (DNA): TGTGCCAGCAGTTCGACAGGGTATCCTACACCCCGATATTCCTACGAGCAGTACTTC.

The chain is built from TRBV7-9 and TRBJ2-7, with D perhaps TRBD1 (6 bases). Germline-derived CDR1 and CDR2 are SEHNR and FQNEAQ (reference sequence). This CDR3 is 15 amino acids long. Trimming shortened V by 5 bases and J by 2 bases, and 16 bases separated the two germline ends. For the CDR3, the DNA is TGTGCCAGCAGCGTCCTTGAACAGGGACCCTACGAGCAGTACTTC. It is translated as CASSVLEQGPYEQYF.

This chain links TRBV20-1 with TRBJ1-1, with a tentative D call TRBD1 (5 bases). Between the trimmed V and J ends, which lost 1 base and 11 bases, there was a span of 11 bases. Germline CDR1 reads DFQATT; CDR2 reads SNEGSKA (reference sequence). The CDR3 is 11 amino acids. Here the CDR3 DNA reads TGCAGTGCTAGAGGGGGGAGCGGGGCTTTCTTT. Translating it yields CSARGGSGAFF.

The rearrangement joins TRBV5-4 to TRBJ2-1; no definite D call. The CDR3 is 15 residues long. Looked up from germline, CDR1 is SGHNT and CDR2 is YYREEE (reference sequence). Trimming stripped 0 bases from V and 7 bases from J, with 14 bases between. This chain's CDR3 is CASSLELGLRNEQFF. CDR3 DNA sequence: TGTGCCAGCAGCTTGGAATTGGGTCTGAGGAATGAGCAGTTCTTC.

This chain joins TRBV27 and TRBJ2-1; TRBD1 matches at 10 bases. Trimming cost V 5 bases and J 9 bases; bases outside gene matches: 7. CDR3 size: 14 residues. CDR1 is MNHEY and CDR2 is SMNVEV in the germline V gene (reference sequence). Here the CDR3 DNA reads TGTGCCAGCAGTAGACAGGGGGCGTCCTCTGAGCAGTTCTTC. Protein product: CASSRQGASSEQFF.

The CDR3 reads CASSDSLAGGNEQFF. CDR3 DNA sequence: TGTGCCAGCAGTGACTCACTAGCGGGGGGGAATGAGCAGTTCTTC. The chain carries TRBV6-4 and TRBJ2-1; 13 bases fit TRBD2. The trim removed 0 bases at V and 7 bases at J, leaving 0 bases unmatched. The germline V gene has CDR1 MRHNA and CDR2 SNTAGT. The CDR3 spans 15 residues.

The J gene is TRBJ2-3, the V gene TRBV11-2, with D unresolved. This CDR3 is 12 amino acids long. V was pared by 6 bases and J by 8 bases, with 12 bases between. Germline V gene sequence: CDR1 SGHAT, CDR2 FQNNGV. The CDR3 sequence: CASRDISGTQYF. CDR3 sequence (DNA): TGTGCCAGCAGAGACATTTCTGGTACGCAGTATTTT.

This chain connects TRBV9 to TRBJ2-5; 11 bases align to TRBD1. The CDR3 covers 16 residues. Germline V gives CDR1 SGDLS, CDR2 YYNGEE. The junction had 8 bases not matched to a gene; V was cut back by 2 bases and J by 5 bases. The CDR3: CASSVRRTGGEETQYF. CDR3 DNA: TGTGCCAGCAGCGTTAGAAGGACAGGGGGCGAGGAGACCCAGTACTTC.

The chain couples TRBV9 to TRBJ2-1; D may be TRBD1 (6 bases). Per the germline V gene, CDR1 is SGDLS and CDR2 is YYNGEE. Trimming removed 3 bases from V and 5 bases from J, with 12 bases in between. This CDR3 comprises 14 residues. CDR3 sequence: CASSAGTPNNEQFF. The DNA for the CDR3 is TGTGCCAGCAGCGCCGGGACACCGAACAATGAGCAGTTCTTC. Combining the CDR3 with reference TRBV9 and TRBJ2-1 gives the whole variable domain DSGVTQTPKHLITATGQRVTLRCSPRSGDLSVYWYQQSLDQGLQFLIQYYNGEERAKGNILERFSAQQFPDLHSELNLSSLELGDSALYFCASSAGTPNNEQFFGPGTRLTVL.

CDR3 DNA: TGTGCCATCAGTGGGGACAGCTATGGCTACACCTTC. Translating it yields CAISGDSYGYTF. V and J are TRBV10-3 and TRBJ1-2; 7 bases are a match to TRBD1. CDR1 ENHRY and CDR2 SYGVKD come from the germline V gene. The CDR3 runs 12 residues. V lost 4 bases, J lost 4 bases, and 0 bases stayed unmatched.

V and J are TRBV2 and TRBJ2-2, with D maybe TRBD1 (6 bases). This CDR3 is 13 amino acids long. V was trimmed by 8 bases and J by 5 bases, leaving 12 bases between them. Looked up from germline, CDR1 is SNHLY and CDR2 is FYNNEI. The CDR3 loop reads CASRRGGTGELFF. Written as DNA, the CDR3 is TGTGCCAGCCGCAGGGGCGGGACCGGGGAGCTGTTTTTT.

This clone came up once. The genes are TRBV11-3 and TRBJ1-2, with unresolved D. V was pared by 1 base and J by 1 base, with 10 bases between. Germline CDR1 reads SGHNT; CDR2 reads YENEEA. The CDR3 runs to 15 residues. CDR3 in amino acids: CASSLGAPDNYGYTF. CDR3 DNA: TGTGCCAGCAGCTTAGGGGCACCCGATAACTATGGCTACACCTTC.

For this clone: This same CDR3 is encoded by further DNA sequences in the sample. CDR3 nucleotide sequence: TGTGCCAGCAGCCCCGGGACAGGGGTCTACGAGCAGTACTTC. It specifies CASSPGTGVYEQYF. The genes are TRBV6-5 and TRBJ2-7; 10 bases align to TRBD1. The CDR3 length is 14 residues. CDR1 is MNHEY and CDR2 is SVGAGI in the germline V gene. The V segment lost 6 bases and the J segment 3 bases; nucleotides outside the gene matches: 5.